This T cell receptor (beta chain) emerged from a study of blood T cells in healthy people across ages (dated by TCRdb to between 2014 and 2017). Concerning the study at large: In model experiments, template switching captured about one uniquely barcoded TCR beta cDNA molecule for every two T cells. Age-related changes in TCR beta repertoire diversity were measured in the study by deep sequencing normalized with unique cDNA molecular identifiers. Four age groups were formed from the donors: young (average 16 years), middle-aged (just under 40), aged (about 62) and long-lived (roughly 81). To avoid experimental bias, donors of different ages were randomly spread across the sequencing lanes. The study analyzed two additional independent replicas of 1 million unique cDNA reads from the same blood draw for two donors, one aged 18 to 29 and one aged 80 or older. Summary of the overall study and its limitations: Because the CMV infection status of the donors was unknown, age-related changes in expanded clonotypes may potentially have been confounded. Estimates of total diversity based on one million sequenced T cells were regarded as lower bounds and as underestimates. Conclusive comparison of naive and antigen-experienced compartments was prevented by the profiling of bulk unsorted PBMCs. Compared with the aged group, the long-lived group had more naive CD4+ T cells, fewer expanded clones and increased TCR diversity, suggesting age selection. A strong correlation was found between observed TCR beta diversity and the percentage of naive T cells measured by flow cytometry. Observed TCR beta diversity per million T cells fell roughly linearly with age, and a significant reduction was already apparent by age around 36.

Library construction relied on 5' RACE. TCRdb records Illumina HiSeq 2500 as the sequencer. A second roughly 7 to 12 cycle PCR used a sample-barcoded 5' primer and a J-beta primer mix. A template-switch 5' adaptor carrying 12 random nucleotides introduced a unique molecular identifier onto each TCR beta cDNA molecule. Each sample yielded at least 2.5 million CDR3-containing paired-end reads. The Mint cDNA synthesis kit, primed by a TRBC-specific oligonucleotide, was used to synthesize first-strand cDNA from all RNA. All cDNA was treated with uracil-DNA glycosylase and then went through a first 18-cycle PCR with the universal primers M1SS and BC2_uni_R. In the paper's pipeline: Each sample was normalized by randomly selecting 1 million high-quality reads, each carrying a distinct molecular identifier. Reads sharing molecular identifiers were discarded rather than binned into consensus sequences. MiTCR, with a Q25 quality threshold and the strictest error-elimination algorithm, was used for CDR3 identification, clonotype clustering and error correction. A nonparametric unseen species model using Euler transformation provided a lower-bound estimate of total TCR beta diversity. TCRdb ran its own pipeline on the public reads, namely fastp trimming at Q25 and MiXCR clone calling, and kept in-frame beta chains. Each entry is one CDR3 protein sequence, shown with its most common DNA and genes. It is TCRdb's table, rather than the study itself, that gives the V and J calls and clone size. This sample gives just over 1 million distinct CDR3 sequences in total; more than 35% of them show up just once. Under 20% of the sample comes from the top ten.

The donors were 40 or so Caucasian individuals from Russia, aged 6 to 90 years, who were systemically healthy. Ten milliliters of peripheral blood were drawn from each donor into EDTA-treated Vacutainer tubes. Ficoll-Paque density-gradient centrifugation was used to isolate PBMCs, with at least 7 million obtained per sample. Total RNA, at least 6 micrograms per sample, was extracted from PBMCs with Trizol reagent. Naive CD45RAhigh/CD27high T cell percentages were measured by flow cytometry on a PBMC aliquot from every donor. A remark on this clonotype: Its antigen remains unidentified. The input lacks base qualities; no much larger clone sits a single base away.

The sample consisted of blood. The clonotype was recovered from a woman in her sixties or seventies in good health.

At the DNA level, the sequence is TGTGCCATCAGTGAAACCCAGGTTTTATCAGAGCAGTACTTC. This yields the protein CAISETQVLSEQYF. The chain is assembled from TRBV10-3 and TRBJ2-7; no D gene is confidently identified. V loses 3 bases of germline sequence and J loses 7 bases, and the interval between the two ends is 16 bases. Per the germline V gene, ENHRY is the CDR1 and SYGVKD is the CDR2. The CDR3 runs 14 residues from the cysteine to the phenylalanine. CDR3 DNA is the only sequence kept; it has 42 bases, read in frame from the first base.